This T cell receptor (beta chain) was retrieved from a study of T-cell reconstitution after alpha-beta-depleted transplantation in children (dated by TCRdb to 2016 to 2017). In terms of the full investigation: Using TCR repertoire profiling, the study quantitatively followed how T-cell immune reconstitution unfolded in children after TCRalphabeta/CD19-depleted allogeneic hematopoietic cell transplantation.

Receptor amplification or capture employed PCR. Data came from an Illumina HiSeq 2500. To normalize quantification of the TCRbeta repertoire, the TCR libraries were built with molecular barcoding that relied on unique molecular identifiers. Using fastp trimming at Q25 and MiXCR clonotype assembly, TCRdb reanalyzed the public sequencing data and kept in-frame beta chains. Rows are combined by CDR3 protein, so each entry shows the most common genes and DNA. The sample table lists hundreds of thousands of distinct CDR3 sequences, approximately 9.8% of them with a count of one. Around 10% of the sample rests with the top ten. This clonotype has a handful of counts. Its antigen has not been determined. No per-base quality is available; no much larger clone lies one base away. Sequenced material: PBMCs from the stem cell graft donor, taken from the stem cell graft. This sequence was found in a human donor who donated a stem cell graft to a child with SCID.

The CDR3 has the sequence CASSLEVPYNEQFF. The nucleotide sequence is given as TGCGCCAGCAGCTTGGAAGTACCGTACAATGAGCAGTTCTTC. The chain employs TRBV5-1 and TRBJ2-1; the D segment cannot be called with confidence. CDR3 length: 14 amino acids, cysteine to phenylalanine. Only the CDR3 DNA stays, 42 bases, in frame from base 1. Trimming removed 0 bases from V and 4 bases from J, leaving 8 bases between the germline ends. CDR1 is given as SGHRS and CDR2 as YFSETQ, both from the germline V gene.